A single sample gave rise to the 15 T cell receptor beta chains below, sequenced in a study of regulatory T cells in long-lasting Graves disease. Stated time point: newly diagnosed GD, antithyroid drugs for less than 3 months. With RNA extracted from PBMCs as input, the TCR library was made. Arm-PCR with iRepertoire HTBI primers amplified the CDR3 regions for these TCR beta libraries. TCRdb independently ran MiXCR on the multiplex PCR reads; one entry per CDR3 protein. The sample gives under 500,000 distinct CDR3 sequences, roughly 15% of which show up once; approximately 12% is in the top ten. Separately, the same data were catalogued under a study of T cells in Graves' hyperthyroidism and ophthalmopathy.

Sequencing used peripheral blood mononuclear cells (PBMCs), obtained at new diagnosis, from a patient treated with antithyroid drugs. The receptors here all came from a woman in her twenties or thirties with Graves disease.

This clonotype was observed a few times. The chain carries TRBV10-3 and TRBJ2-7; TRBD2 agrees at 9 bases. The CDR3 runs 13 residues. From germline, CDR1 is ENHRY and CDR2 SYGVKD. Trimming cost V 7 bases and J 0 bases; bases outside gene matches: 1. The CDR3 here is CAITSGISYEQYF. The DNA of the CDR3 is TGTGCCATCACTAGCGGGATCTCCTACGAGCAGTACTTC.

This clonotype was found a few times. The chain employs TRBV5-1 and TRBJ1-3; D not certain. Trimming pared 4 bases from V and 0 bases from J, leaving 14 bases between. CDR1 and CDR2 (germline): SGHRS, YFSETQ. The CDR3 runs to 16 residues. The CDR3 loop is CASSEAGTSSGNTIYF. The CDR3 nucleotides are TGCGCCAGCAGCGAGGCGGGAACCTCCTCTGGAAACACCATATATTTT.

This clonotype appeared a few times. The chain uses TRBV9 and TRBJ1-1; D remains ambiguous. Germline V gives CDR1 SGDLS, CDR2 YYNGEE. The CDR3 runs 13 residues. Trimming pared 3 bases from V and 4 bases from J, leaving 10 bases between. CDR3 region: CASSATFSTEAFF. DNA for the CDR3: TGTGCCAGCAGCGCCACTTTTAGCACTGAAGCTTTCTTT.

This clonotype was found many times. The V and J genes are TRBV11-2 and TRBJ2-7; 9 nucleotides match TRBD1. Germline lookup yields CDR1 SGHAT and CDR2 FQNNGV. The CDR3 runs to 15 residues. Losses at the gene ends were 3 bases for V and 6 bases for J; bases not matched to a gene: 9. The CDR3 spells CASSFLQGAQSEQYF. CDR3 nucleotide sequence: TGTGCCAGCAGCTTTCTACAGGGGGCGCAATCCGAGCAGTACTTC. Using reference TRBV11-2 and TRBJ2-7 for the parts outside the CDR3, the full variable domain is EAGVAQSPRYKIIEKRQSVAFWCNPISGHATLYWYQQILGQGPKLLIQFQNNGVVDDSQLPKDRFSAERLKGVDSTLKIQPAKLEDSAVYLCASSFLQGAQSEQYFGPGTRLTVT.

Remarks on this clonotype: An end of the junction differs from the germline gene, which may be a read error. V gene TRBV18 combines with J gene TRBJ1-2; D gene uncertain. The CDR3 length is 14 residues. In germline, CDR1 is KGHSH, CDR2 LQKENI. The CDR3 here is CTSSPLENTYGYTF. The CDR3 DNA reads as TGTACCAGCTCACCACTGGAGAACACCTATGGCTACACCTTC. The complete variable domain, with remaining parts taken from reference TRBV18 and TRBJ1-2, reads NAGVMQNPRHLVRRRGQEARLRCSPMKGHSHVYWYRQLPEEGLKFMVYLQKENIIDESGMPKERFSAEFPKEGPSILRIQQVVRGDSAAYFCTSSPLENTYGYTFGSGTRLTVV.

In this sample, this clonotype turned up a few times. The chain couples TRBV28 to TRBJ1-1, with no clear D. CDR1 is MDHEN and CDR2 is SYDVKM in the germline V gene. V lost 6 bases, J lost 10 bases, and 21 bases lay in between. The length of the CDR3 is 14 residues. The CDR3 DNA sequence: TGTGCCAGCAGCTCCTCCAGGACCCAACAACCAGCTTTCTTT. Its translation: CASSSSRTQQPAFF.

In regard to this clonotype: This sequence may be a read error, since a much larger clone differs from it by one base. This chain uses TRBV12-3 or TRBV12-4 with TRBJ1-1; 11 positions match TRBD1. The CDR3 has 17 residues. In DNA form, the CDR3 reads TGTGCCAGCAGCTCGCAAGGACAGGGGGCCACGAACACTGAAGCTCTCTTT. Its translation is CASSSQGQGATNTEALF.

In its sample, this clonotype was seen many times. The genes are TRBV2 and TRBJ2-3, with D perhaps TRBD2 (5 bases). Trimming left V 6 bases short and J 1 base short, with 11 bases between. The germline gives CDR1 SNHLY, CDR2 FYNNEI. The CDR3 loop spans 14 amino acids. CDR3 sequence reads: CASRRSAGTDTQYF. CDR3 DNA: TGTGCCAGCAGGCGTAGCGCGGGCACAGATACGCAGTATTTT.

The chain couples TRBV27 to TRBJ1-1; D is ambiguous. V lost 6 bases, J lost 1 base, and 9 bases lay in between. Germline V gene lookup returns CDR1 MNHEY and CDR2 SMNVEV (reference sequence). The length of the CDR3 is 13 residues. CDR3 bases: TGTGCCAGCAGGGGTCCGTCGAACACTGAAGCTTTCTTT. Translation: CASRGPSNTEAFF.

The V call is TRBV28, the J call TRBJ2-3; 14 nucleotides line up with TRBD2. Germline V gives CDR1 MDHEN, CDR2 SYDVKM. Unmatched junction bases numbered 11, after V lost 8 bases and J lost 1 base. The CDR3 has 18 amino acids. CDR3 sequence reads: CASPPGLAGEKGTDTQYF. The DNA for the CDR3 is TGTGCCAGCCCACCGGGACTAGCGGGAGAAAAAGGCACAGATACGCAGTATTTT. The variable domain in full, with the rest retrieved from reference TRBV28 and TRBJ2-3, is DVKVTQSSRYLVKRTGEKVFLECVQDMDHENMFWYRQDPGLGLRLIYFSYDVKMKEKGDIPEGYSVSREKKERFSLILESASTNQTSMYLCASPPGLAGEKGTDTQYFGPGTRLTVL.

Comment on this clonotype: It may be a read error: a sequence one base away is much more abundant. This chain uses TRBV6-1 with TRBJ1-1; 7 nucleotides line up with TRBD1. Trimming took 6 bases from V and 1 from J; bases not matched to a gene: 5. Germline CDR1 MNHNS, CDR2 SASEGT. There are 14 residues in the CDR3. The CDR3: CASSQTGRNTEAFF. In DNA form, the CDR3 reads TGTGCCAGCAGCCAGACAGGGAGGAACACTGAAGCTTTCTTT.

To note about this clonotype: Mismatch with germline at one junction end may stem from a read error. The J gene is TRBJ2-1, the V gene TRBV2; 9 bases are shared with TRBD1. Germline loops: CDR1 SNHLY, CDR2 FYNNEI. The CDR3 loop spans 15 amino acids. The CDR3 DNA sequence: TGTGCCAGCAGTCGAGGGACAGGGTCCCGCAATGAGCAGCTCTTC. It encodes CASSRGTGSRNEQLF.

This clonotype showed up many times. The CDR3 DNA follows: TGTGCCAGCAGTTCGGGGACTAGCGGCTACTACGAGCAGTACTTC. Its protein product is CASSSGTSGYYEQYF. This chain joins TRBV12-3 or TRBV12-4 and TRBJ2-7; 11 bases agree with TRBD2. With V trimmed by 4 bases and J by 3 bases, 5 bases remained unmatched. The CDR3 runs 15 residues.

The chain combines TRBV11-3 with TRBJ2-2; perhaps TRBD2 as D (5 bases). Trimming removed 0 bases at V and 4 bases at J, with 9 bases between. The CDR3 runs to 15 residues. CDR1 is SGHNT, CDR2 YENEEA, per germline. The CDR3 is CASSLERGFTGELFF. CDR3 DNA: TGTGCCAGCAGCTTAGAAAGAGGGTTCACCGGGGAGCTGTTTTTT.

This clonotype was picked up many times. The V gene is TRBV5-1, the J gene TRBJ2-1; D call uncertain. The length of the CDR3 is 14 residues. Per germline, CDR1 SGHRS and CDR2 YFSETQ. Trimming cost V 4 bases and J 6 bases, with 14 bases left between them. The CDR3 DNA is TGCGCCAGCAGCCCCCTAGAACCCGGCAATGAGCAGTTCTTC. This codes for CASSPLEPGNEQFF.